Presented here are 14 T cell receptor beta chains from one specimen sequenced in a study of persistence of HIV-infected CD4 T cells. These receptors' targets are unknown. This was the immunoSEQ version 4 assay in survey mode. Method: immunoSEQ multiplex PCR; TCRdb's copy keeps in-frame clones and lacks some. The sample records 25,000 to 35,000 clones, about four fifths being singletons. The stimulus was lysate of CMV-infected fibroblasts, around 9.3 ug/mL. Memory cells lacking CD40L and CD69 with high CD45RO were sorted. This material consisted of CD4+ T cells sorted from PBMCs after approximately 19-hour stimulation, taken from a patient who received antiretroviral therapy. The receptors were gathered from an adult man with HIV who was CMV-seropositive.

This clone appeared once. The rearrangement uses TRBV6-5 and TRBJ2-3, with D maybe TRBD1 (6 bases). CDR1 and CDR2 from the germline V gene are MNHEY and SVGAGI. The V end lost 6 bases, the J end lost 3 bases, and 13 bases lay between the germline ends. The CDR3 consists of 14 residues. The CDR3 is CASSYRAGTDTQYF. In DNA, the CDR3 is TGTGCCAGCAGCTACAGGGCAGGAACAGATACGCAGTATTTT.

The CDR3 DNA is TGTGCCAGCAGCCCCAGGCCTACGGACGAGCAGTACTTC. It specifies CASSPRPTDEQYF. The rearrangement uses TRBV28 and TRBJ2-7; no reliable D call. The CDR3 length is 13 residues. Germline-derived CDR1 and CDR2 are MDHEN and SYDVKM. The V gene lost 6 bases and the J gene lost 5 bases, with 14 bases spanning the gap.

This chain joins TRBV6-1 and TRBJ1-2; D gene uncertain. V was clipped by 0 bases and J by 8 bases, with 16 bases between them. CDR3 size: 15 residues. The V gene's germline CDR1 is MNHNS and CDR2 SASEGT. The CDR3 DNA reads TGTGCCAGCAGTGAAGCATGGGTCCCCCAAGGGGGCTACACCTTC. Translated: CASSEAWVPQGGYTF.

This chain uses TRBV7-9 with TRBJ1-6; D is unclear. Germline CDR1 is SEHNR and CDR2 is FQNEAQ (reference sequence). The V end was cut by 3 bases, the J end by 6 bases, with 12 bases between. The CDR3 is 15 residues long. The CDR3 nucleotides read TGTGCCAGCAGCTTTAGCGGCGTCAGTAATTCACCCCTCCACTTT. Translating it yields CASSFSGVSNSPLHF. Full variable domain (missing parts from reference TRBV7-9 and TRBJ1-6): DTGVSQNPRHKITKRGQNVTFRCDPISEHNRLYWYRQTLGQGPEFLTYFQNEAQLEKSRLLSDRFSAERPKGSFSTLEIQRTEQGDSAMYLCASSFSGVSNSPLHFGNGTRLTVT.

V and J are TRBV5-4 and TRBJ2-7, with TRBD2 matching over 13 bases. Germline CDR1 reads SGHNT; CDR2 reads YYREEE (reference sequence). With 0 bases clipped from V and 2 bases from J, the junction kept 2 bases outside the gene matches. The CDR3 runs 16 residues. CDR3 bases: TGTGCCAGCAGCTTGGGCGGACTAGCGGGGGCCTACGAGCAGTACTTC. It encodes CASSLGGLAGAYEQYF.

The chain couples TRBV7-3 to TRBJ2-3; D not resolved. Per germline, CDR1 SGHTA and CDR2 FQGTGA. The CDR3 runs to 15 residues. The ends were cut back, 5 bases at V and 1 base at J, with 13 bases in the middle. The DNA for the CDR3 is TGTGCCAGCAGCCCCGACCGGTTACGCACAGATACGCAGTATTTT. It yields the protein CASSPDRLRTDTQYF.

J is TRBJ2-2 and V is TRBV9, with 12 bases fitting TRBD2. The V gene end was trimmed by 4 bases and the J gene end by 3 bases; junction bases not matched to a gene: 7. Germline V gene lookup returns CDR1 SGDLS and CDR2 YYNGEE. The CDR3 length is 17 residues. The CDR3 loop is CASSSGLAGLYTGELFF. The CDR3 bases are TGTGCCAGCAGCTCCGGACTAGCGGGGCTCTACACCGGGGAGCTGTTTTTT.

The genes are TRBV15 and TRBJ1-1; a weak D match, TRBD1 (6 bases). CDR3 size: 15 residues. Between the trimmed V and J ends, which lost 6 bases and 1 base, there was a span of 15 bases. Germline values: CDR1 LNHNV, CDR2 YYDKDF (reference sequence). The DNA of the CDR3 is TGTGCCACCAGGACCGTTGGACAGACGAACACTGAAGCTTTCTTT. Amino acids: CATRTVGQTNTEAFF.

The J gene is TRBJ2-7, the V gene TRBV21-1; the table calls TRBD2, which could not be checked here. TRBV21-1 is designated a pseudogene. The CDR3 spans 19 residues. Here the CDR3 reads CASSKARRLAGGLSYEQYF. DNA of the CDR3: TGTGCCAGCAGCAAAGCAAGGAGGCTAGCGGGGGGGCTTTCCTACGAGCAGTACTTC.

The chain links TRBV10-2 to TRBJ2-7; 9 bases are a match to TRBD2. J gave up 4 bases and V 4 bases, and 8 bases lay outside the gene matches. Germline CDR1 is WSHSY and CDR2 is SAAADI. This CDR3 contains 15 residues. This chain's CDR3 is CASSGVAGALYEQYF. The DNA for the CDR3 is TGCGCCAGCAGTGGTGTAGCGGGGGCCCTTTACGAGCAGTACTTC.

V and J are TRBV18 and TRBJ2-3; D may be TRBD1 or TRBD2 (5 bases each). The germline gives CDR1 KGHSH, CDR2 LQKENI. The CDR3 spans 16 residues. V was shortened by 4 bases and J by 0 bases, with 14 bases between the two germline ends. This CDR3 reads CASSRLGAGSTDTQYF. The CDR3, as DNA: TGTGCCAGCTCACGCCTAGGGGCGGGCAGCACAGATACGCAGTATTTT.

The chain combines TRBV7-2 with TRBJ1-5; D ambiguous. Germline-derived CDR1 and CDR2 are SGHTA and FQGNSA. This CDR3 is 16 amino acids long. The V and J ends lost 3 bases and 2 bases respectively, with 14 bases between them. The CDR3 sequence: CASSFRPMVGNQPQHF. Here the CDR3 DNA reads TGTGCCAGCAGCTTTAGACCCATGGTAGGCAATCAGCCCCAGCATTTT.

This chain links TRBV12-5 with TRBJ2-3; D call uncertain. In germline, CDR1 is LGHNT, CDR2 FRNRAP. The CDR3 consists of 11 residues. Trimming left V 1 base short and J 6 bases short, with 2 bases between. The CDR3 nucleotides read TGTGCTAGTGGTTTGGGGGATACGCAGTATTTT. Encoded protein: CASGLGDTQYF. Supplemented by reference TRBV12-5 and TRBJ2-3, the full variable domain reads DARVTQTPRHKVTEMGQEVTMRCQPILGHNTVFWYRQTMMQGLELLAYFRNRAPLDDSGMPKDRFSAEMPDATLATLKIQPSEPRDSAVYFCASGLGDTQYFGPGTRLTVL.

This chain links TRBV19 with TRBJ1-5; D is ambiguous. Germline CDR1 reads LNHDA; CDR2 reads SQIVND (reference sequence). CDR3 length: 16 residues. Trimming removed 5 bases from V and 2 bases from J, with 16 bases in between. The CDR3 spells CASSSIQISGNQPQHF. CDR3 DNA sequence: TGTGCCAGTAGTTCAATACAAATTAGCGGCAATCAGCCCCAGCATTTT.